This T cell receptor beta chain was profiled in a study of T cell changes during pregnancy in multiple sclerosis. The CDR3 is made up of 14 amino acids. The ends were cut back, 3 bases at V and 3 bases at J, with 10 bases in the middle. Germline-derived CDR1 and CDR2 are SGDLS and YYNGEE. Repertoires were generated with immunoSEQ multiplex PCR, while TCRdb's copy carries only in-frame clones and drops some. The sample consists of 35,000 to 45,000 clones, 75% to 95% of them appearing once. In this sample, this clone turned up once. The sample in question was CD4+ T cells from peripheral blood mononuclear cells, obtained in the second trimester of pregnancy. The gene calls are TRBV9 and TRBJ2-1, with TRBD1 as a possible D gene (6 bases). This sequence originates from a female donor in good health, enrolled as a control in a pregnancy study. The CDR3 reads CASSARTVYNEQFF. The CDR3 DNA reads TGTGCCAGCAGCGCGAGGACAGTCTACAATGAGCAGTTCTTC.